This TCR beta chain was sequenced in a study of blood T cell repertoires in COVID-19. Study at large: The United States, Italy and Spain supplied acute and convalescent COVID-19 samples. T cells, B-cell-depleted T cells, or PBMCs supplied cDNA or gDNA.

The V gene's germline CDR1 is SGHAT and CDR2 FQNNGV. There are 14 residues in the CDR3. Between the trimmed V and J ends, which lost 7 bases and 3 bases, there was a span of 16 bases. As processed by the authors: Amplification of reference gene primers was used by the study to estimate nucleated cell counts. Sequencing used immunoSEQ multiplex PCR; TCRdb keeps in-frame clones, though not all of them. The V and J calls and the clone size are those of that table, but D and trimming were determined from the DNA. The sample holds more than 250,000 clones, roughly 88% seen once. Sequenced input: peripheral blood. The receptor's source is a human donor in a cohort sampled during active COVID-19. The chain links TRBV11-2 to TRBJ2-7, with a tentative D call TRBD1 (5 bases). CDR3 coding DNA: TGTGCCAGCATCAGGCCAGGGTACGACTACGAGCAGTACTTC. This sequence encodes CASIRPGYDYEQYF.